The 15 T cell receptor beta chains given below trace back to one sample, sequenced in a study of T-cell reconstitution after alpha-beta-depleted transplantation in children. For TCRbeta, the library was prepared with unique molecular identifiers. Via MiXCR, TCRdb re-called the PCR reads, giving one row per CDR3 protein. The repertoire has 600,000 to 700,000 distinct CDR3 sequences, 10% to 15% of them found once; the top ten carry around 0.8%. The sample consisted of PBMCs, taken before TCRalphabeta/CD19-depleted stem cell transplant. The receptors shown here come from a girl between 2 and 10 years old with congenital amegakaryocytic thrombocytopenia, due to receive a stem cell transplant.

The chain combines TRBV5-1 with TRBJ2-2, with a tentative D call TRBD1 (6 bases). Trimming took off 8 bases at V and 3 bases at J, with 17 bases between the two ends. This CDR3 region has 15 residues. From germline, CDR1 is SGHRS and CDR2 YFSETQ. CDR3 loop: CASRDRQAYTGELFF. The CDR3 DNA reads TGCGCCAGTAGAGACAGGCAAGCTTACACCGGGGAGCTGTTTTTT.

V and J are TRBV27 and TRBJ2-7, with D perhaps matching TRBD1 (5 bases). CDR3 length equals 16 residues. Germline V gene lookup returns CDR1 MNHEY and CDR2 SMNVEV (reference sequence). The V gene lost 2 bases and the J gene lost 2 bases, with 16 bases spanning the gap. The CDR3 bases are TGTGCCAGCAGTTTAACCCCGACAGAATATCCCTACGAGCAGTACTTC. This translates into CASSLTPTEYPYEQYF.

This clonotype was counted ten times or more. The genes are TRBV29-1 and TRBJ2-1, with D perhaps TRBD2 (5 bases). CDR3 length equals 15 residues. Trimming cost V 3 bases and J 4 bases, with 16 bases left between them. The germline gives CDR1 SQVTM, CDR2 ANQGSEA. The CDR3: CSVDGPIRGYNEQFF. Here the CDR3 DNA reads TGCAGCGTTGATGGGCCCATACGGGGTTACAATGAGCAGTTCTTC.

This clonotype was recorded at least ten times. The chain is built from TRBV12-3 or TRBV12-4 and TRBJ2-1; D may be TRBD1 or TRBD2 (5 bases each). V dropped 7 bases and J dropped 8 bases, with 12 bases sitting between them. The CDR3 covers 12 residues. CDR3 sequence: CASTPGTYEQFF. In DNA form, the CDR3 reads TGTGCCAGCACCCCAGGGACCTATGAGCAGTTCTTC.

This clonotype has only a few counts. The chain joins TRBV7-2 to TRBJ2-7; 9 nucleotides line up with TRBD1. V shed 3 bases and J 3 bases; nucleotides not matched to a gene: 6. This CDR3 has 15 amino acids. Per germline, CDR1 SGHTA and CDR2 FQGNSA. For the CDR3, the DNA is TGTGCCAGCAGCTTCCCGGGACAGGGATACTACGAGCAGTACTTC. This encodes CASSFPGQGYYEQYF.

This chain links TRBV9 with TRBJ2-7; perhaps D is TRBD1 or TRBD2 (5 bases each). The germline V and J ends were trimmed by 8 bases and 3 bases, with 15 bases remaining between them. Germline lookup yields CDR1 SGDLS and CDR2 YYNGEE. CDR3 length: 13 amino acids. CDR3 residues: CASSKGPSYEQYF. The CDR3 DNA follows: TGTGCCAGTTCAAAGGGACCGAGCTACGAGCAGTACTTC.

This chain uses TRBV7-8 with TRBJ2-7; 8 nucleotides line up with TRBD2. Germline CDR1 is SGHVS and CDR2 is FQNEAQ. J lost 0 bases, V lost 5 bases, and 9 bases had no gene match. The CDR3 is made up of 16 amino acids. The CDR3 spells CASSTALLAGSYEQYF. The CDR3 DNA is TGTGCCAGCAGCACAGCCCTCCTAGCGGGCTCCTACGAGCAGTACTTC.

This clonotype was seen many times. The chain couples TRBV20-1 to TRBJ2-7; 13 bases map to TRBD2. Germline assignment: CDR1 DFQATT and CDR2 SNEGSKA (reference sequence). The CDR3 length is 15 residues. Losses at the gene ends were 3 bases for V and 9 bases for J; bases not matched to a gene: 11. This CDR3 is CSASRPGLAGVLQYF. CDR3 DNA sequence: TGCAGTGCTAGCCGGCCCGGACTAGCGGGAGTCTTGCAGTACTTC.

This clonotype was seen a handful of times. V and J are TRBV30 and TRBJ1-2; D possibly corresponds to TRBD1 (5 bases). Deletions cut 0 bases from V and 4 bases from J, with 12 bases between. Per germline, CDR1 GTSNPN and CDR2 SVGIG (reference sequence). The CDR3 length is 14 residues. This chain's CDR3 is CAWSVQRTTYGYTF. Here the CDR3 DNA reads TGTGCCTGGAGTGTGCAGCGGACAACCTATGGCTACACCTTC. Full variable domain (remainder filled in from reference TRBV30 and TRBJ1-2): SQTIHQWPATLVQPVGSPLSLECTVEGTSNPNLYWYRQAAGRGLQLLFYSVGIGQISSEVPQNLSASRPQDRQFILSSKKLLLSDSGFYLCAWSVQRTTYGYTFGSGTRLTVV.

This clonotype was seen at least ten times. V is TRBV28 and J is TRBJ2-4; D remains ambiguous. The germline CDR1 and CDR2 sequences are MDHEN and SYDVKM. V lost 4 bases, J lost 7 bases, and 14 bases lay in between. The CDR3 is made up of 14 amino acids. The CDR3 sequence is CASSSSRVVNIQYF. The CDR3, as DNA: TGTGCCAGCAGTTCATCTAGGGTGGTGAACATTCAGTACTTC. Combining the CDR3 with reference TRBV28 and TRBJ2-4 gives the whole variable domain DVKVTQSSRYLVKRTGEKVFLECVQDMDHENMFWYRQDPGLGLRLIYFSYDVKMKEKGDIPEGYSVSREKKERFSLILESASTNQTSMYLCASSSSRVVNIQYFGAGTRLSVL.

This clonotype was seen at least ten times. The rearrangement uses TRBV20-1 and TRBJ1-3; D may be TRBD1 (6 bases). The CDR3 length is 15 residues. Trimming pared 0 bases from V and 3 bases from J, leaving 12 bases between. The germline V gene has CDR1 DFQATT and CDR2 SNEGSKA (reference sequence). Written as DNA, the CDR3 is TGCAGTGCTAGAGATCCAAGACAGGTTGGAAACACCATATATTTT. This translates into CSARDPRQVGNTIYF.

This clonotype was counted between two and nine times. Germline and junction disagree at one end, which may indicate a read error. The chain links TRBV6-1 to TRBJ2-7, with TRBD1 as a possible D gene (5 bases). This CDR3 has 11 amino acids. From germline, CDR1 is MNHNS and CDR2 SASEGT. Here the CDR3 reads CASSEEGGASF. The CDR3 nucleotides read TGTGCCAGCAGTGAAGAGGGTGGGGCGTCCTTC.

Many counts were recorded for this clonotype. V and J are TRBV5-1 and TRBJ1-1; TRBD1 matches at 7 bases. There are 15 residues in the CDR3. Germline CDR1 is SGHRS and CDR2 is YFSETQ. J gave up 4 bases and V 4 bases, and 10 bases lay outside the gene matches. For the CDR3, the DNA is TGCGCCAGCAGCCTAGAACAGGGGCTGGGCACTGAAGCTTTCTTT. Amino acid sequence: CASSLEQGLGTEAFF.

This clonotype was detected ten times or more. V is TRBV14 and J is TRBJ2-1; D ambiguous. Germline loops: CDR1 SGHDN, CDR2 FVKESK. This CDR3 is 16 amino acids long. Trimming took 0 bases from V and 1 from J, leaving 10 bases between them. The DNA for the CDR3 is TGTGCCAGCAGCCAAGATCCATACTTTTCCTACAATGAGCAGTTCTTC. This translates into CASSQDPYFSYNEQFF.

This clonotype was detected a few times. V usage is TRBV2 and J usage is TRBJ1-6, with 8 positions matching TRBD1. The CDR3 is made up of 15 amino acids. The junction had 8 bases not matched to a gene; V was cut back by 4 bases and J by 9 bases. Germline values: CDR1 SNHLY, CDR2 FYNNEI. This CDR3 is CASSGQGAVGSPLHF. The CDR3 DNA follows: TGTGCCAGCAGTGGTCAGGGGGCGGTGGGTTCACCCCTCCACTTT.